This TCR beta chain comes out of a study of read filtering for tumor transcriptome and immune sequencing. In the study overall: Among patients, some 17 were male and 15 or so female, aged roughly 45 to 85 (mean roughly 64). TCR-mapped reads were about 4 to 11 million with IR-seq versus roughly 80 to 1,300 with RNA-seq. Study observations and caveats: Dropping single-read clonotypes raised IR-seq and RNA-seq shared-clonotype correlation.

Ten or more counts support this clonotype. What it binds is unknown. Sampling of bone marrow took place during active disease in every patient. This library used approximately 390 ng RNA and molecular barcoded adaptors spanning alpha/delta and beta/gamma chains. Using its own MiXCR run on the reads, TCRdb lists one record per CDR3 protein. The sample carries 100,000 to 150,000 distinct CDR3 sequences, 13% recorded once. Trimming removed 5 bases from V and 6 bases from J; junction bases left unmatched: 14. CDR1 SGHRS and CDR2 YFSETQ come from the germline V gene. The CDR3 is 18 amino acids. The material sequenced was a population of CD138-negative cells sorted from bone marrow. The receptor was derived from a donor at least 40 years old with multiple myeloma. The genes are TRBV5-1 and TRBJ2-1, with 13 bases lining up with TRBD2. The CDR3 coding sequence is TGCGCCAGCAGACCGGGACTAGCGGGACAGGGTGGGTCCAATGAGCAGTTCTTC. Translating gives CASRPGLAGQGGSNEQFF.